This TCR beta chain was retrieved from a study of OX40 agonist ivuxolimab in advanced cancers. Measured with immunoSEQ multiplex PCR; TCRdb has only the in-frame clones, and not every one. In the table there are 30,000 to 35,000 clones, roughly 87% of which are singletons. Germline V gene lookup returns CDR1 LNHDA and CDR2 SQIVND (reference sequence). The CDR3 extends over 14 amino acids. The J segment lost 2 bases and the V segment lost 6 bases, leaving 4 bases of the junction unmatched. The material sequenced was CD4+ or CD8+ T cells sorted from blood, taken in a trial of the OX40 agonist ivuxolimab. The receptor comes from an adult with an advanced solid tumor such as melanoma, head and neck, liver or kidney cancer. The chain carries TRBV19 and TRBJ1-2, with 9 positions matching TRBD1. The CDR3 loop is CASRGTGWNYGYTF. Here the CDR3 DNA reads TGTGCCAGTAGGGGGACAGGGTGGAACTATGGCTACACCTTC.